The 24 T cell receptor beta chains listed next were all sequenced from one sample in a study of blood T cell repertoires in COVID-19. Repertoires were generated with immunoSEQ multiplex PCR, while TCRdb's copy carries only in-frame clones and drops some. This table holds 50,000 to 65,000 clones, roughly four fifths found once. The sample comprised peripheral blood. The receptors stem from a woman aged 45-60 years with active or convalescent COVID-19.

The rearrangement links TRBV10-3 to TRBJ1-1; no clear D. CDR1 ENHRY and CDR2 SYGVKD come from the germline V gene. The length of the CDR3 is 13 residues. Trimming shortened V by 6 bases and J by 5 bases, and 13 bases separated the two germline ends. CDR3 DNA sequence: TGTGCCATCAGCCCCAGAACCGAAACTGAAGCTTTCTTT. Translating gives CAISPRTETEAFF.

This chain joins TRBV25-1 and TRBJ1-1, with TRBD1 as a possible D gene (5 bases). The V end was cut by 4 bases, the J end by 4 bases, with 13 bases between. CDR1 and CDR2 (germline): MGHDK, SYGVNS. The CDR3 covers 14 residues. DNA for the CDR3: TGTGCCAGCAGTGTGGGGGGTTGGGGCACTGAAGCTTTCTTT. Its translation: CASSVGGWGTEAFF.

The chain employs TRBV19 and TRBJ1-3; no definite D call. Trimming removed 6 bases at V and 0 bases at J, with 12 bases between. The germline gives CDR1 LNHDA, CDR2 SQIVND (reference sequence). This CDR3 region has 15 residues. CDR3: CASSYGLYSGNTIYF. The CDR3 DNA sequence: TGTGCCAGTAGCTACGGACTGTACTCTGGAAACACCATATATTTT.

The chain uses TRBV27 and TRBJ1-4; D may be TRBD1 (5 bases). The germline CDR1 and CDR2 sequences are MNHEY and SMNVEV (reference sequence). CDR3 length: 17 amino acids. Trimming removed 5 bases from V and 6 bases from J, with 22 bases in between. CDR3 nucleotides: TGTGCCAGCAGTCTACGCCTTAGGGGAGGGATCTATGAAAAACTGTTTTTT. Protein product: CASSLRLRGGIYEKLFF.

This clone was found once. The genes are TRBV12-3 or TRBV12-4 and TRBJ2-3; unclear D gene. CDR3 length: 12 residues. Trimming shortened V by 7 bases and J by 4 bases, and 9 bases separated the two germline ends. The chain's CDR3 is CASTPLPDTQYF. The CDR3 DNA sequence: TGTGCCAGCACCCCACTCCCAGATACGCAGTATTTT.

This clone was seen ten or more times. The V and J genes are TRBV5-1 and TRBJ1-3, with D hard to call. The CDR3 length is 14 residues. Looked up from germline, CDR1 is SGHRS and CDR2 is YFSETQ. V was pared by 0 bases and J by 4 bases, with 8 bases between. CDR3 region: CASSLESIGNTIYF. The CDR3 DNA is TGCGCCAGCAGCTTGGAGAGTATAGGAAACACCATATATTTT.

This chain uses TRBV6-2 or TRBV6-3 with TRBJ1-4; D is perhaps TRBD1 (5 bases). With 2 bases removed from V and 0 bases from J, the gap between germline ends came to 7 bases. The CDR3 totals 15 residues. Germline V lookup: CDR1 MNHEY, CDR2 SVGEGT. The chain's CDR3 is CASSYGGSTNEKLFF. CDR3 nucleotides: TGTGCCAGCAGTTACGGGGGGTCAACTAATGAAAAACTGTTTTTT.

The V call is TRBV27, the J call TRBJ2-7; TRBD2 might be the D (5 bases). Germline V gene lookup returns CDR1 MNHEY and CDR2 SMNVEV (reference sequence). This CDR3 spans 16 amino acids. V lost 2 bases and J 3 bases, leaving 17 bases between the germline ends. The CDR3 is CASSLTSSPSFYEQYF. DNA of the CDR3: TGTGCCAGCAGTTTAACTAGTTCGCCGTCGTTCTACGAGCAGTACTTC.

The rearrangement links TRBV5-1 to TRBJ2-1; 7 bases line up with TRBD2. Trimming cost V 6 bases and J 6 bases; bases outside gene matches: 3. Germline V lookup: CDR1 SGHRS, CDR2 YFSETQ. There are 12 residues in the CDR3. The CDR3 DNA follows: TGCGCCAGCACCGCGGGAGCCAATGAGCAGTTCTTC. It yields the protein CASTAGANEQFF.

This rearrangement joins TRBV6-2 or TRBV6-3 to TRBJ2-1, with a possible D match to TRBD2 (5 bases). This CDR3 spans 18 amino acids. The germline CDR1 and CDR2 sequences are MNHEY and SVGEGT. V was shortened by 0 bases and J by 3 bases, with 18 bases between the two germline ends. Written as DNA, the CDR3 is TGTGCCAGCAGTTACTCGTACGAGGGCCCGACCATCTACAATGAGCAGTTCTTC. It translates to CASSYSYEGPTIYNEQFF.

CDR3 region: CASSYASGSHTGELFF. CDR3 nucleotides: TGTGCCAGCAGTTACGCTAGCGGGAGTCACACCGGGGAGCTGTTTTTT. V usage is TRBV6-5 and J usage is TRBJ2-2; 10 bases fit TRBD2. V lost 2 bases, J lost 3 bases, and 3 bases stayed unmatched. This CDR3 has 16 amino acids. Germline values: CDR1 MNHEY, CDR2 SVGAGI.

The CDR3 DNA reads as TGTGCCAGATCGGGGGGCAGGCAGCCCCAGCATTTT. Translated: CARSGGRQPQHF. The rearrangement links TRBV11-2 to TRBJ1-5, with TRBD1 as a possible D gene (6 bases). The V end was cut by 9 bases, the J end by 7 bases, with 13 bases between. The CDR3 covers 12 residues. Germline CDR1 is SGHAT and CDR2 is FQNNGV. The full variable domain, rest sourced from reference TRBV11-2 and TRBJ1-5, is EAGVAQSPRYKIIEKRQSVAFWCNPISGHATLYWYQQILGQGPKLLIQFQNNGVVDDSQLPKDRFSAERLKGVDSTLKIQPAKLEDSAVYLCARSGGRQPQHFGDGTRLSIL.

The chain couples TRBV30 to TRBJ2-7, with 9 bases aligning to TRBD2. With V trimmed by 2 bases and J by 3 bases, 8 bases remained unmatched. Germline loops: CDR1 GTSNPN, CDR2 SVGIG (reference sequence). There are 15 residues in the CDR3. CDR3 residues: CAWSTGTSQDYEQYF. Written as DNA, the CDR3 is TGTGCCTGGAGTACAGGGACTAGCCAGGACTACGAGCAGTACTTC.

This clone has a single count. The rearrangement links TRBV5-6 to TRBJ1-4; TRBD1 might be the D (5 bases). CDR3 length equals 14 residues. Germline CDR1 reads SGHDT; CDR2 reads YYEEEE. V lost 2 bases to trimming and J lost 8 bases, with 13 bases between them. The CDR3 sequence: CASSLPAGREKLFF. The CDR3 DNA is TGTGCCAGCAGCTTACCCGCAGGGAGGGAAAAACTGTTTTTT.

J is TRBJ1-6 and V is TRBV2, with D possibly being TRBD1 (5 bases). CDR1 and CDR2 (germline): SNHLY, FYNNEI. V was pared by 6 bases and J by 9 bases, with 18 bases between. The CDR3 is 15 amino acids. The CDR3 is CASRPRRVGSSPLHF. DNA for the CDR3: TGTGCCAGCAGACCACGCAGGGTAGGAAGTTCACCCCTCCACTTT.

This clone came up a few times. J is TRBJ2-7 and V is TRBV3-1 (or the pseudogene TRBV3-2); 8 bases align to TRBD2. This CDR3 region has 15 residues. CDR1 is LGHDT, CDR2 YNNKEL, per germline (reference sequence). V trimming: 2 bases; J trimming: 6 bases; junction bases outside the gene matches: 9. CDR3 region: CASSQRGGDRGEQYF. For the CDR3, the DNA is TGTGCCAGCAGCCAACGGGGGGGCGACCGGGGCGAGCAGTACTTC.

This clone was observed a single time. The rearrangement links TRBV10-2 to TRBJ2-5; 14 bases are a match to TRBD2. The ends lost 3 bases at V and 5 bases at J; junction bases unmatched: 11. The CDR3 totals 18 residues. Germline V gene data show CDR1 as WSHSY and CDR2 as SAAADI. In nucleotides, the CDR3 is TGCGCCAGCAGTGATAAGGGACTAGCGGGAGTATCAAGGGAGACCCAGTACTTC. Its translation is CASSDKGLAGVSRETQYF.

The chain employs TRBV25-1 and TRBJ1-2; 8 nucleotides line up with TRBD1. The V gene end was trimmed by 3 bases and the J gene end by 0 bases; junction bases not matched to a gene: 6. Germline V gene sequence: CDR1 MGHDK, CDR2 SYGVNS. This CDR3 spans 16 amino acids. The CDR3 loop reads CASSDSWDRPNYGYTF. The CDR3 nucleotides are TGTGCCAGCAGTGATTCCTGGGACAGGCCTAACTATGGCTACACCTTC.

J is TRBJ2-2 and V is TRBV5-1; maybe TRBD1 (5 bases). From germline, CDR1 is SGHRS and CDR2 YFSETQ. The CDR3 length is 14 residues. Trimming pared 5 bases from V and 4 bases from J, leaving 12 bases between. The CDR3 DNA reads TGCGCCAGCAGTCAGGTTGGGGCCACCGGGGAGCTGTTTTTT. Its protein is CASSQVGATGELFF.

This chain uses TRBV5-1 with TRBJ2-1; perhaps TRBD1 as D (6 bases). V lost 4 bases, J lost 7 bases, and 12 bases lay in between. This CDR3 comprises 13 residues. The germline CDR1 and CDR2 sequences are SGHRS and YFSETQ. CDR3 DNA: TGCGCCAGCAGCGCGAGAGACAGGAATGAGCAGTTCTTC. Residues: CASSARDRNEQFF. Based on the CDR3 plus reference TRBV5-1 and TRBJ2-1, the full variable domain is KAGVTQTPRYLIKTRGQQVTLSCSPISGHRSVSWYQQTPGQGLQFLFEYFSETQRNKGNFPGRFSGRQFSNSRSEMNVSTLELGDSALYLCASSARDRNEQFFGPGTRLTVL.

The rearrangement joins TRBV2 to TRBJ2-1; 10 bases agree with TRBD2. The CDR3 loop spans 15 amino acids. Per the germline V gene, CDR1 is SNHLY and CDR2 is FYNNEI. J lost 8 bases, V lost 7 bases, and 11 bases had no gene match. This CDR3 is CASKRTLLAGDEQFF. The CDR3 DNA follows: TGTGCCAGCAAAAGAACCCTTCTAGCGGGAGATGAGCAGTTCTTC.

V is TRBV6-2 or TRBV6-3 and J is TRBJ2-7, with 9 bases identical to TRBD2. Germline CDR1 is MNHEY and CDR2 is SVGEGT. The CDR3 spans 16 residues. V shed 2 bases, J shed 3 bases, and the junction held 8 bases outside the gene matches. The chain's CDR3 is CASSYRSGSGVYEQYF. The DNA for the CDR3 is TGTGCCAGCAGTTACCGTAGCGGGAGTGGAGTCTACGAGCAGTACTTC.

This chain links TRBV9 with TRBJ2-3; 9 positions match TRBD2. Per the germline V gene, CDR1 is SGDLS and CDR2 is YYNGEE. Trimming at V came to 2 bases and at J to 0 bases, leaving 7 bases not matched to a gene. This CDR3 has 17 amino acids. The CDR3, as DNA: TGTGCCAGCAGCGTGCGGGGGGGTAGCGACAGCACAGATACGCAGTATTTT. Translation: CASSVRGGSDSTDTQYF. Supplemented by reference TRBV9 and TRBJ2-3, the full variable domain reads DSGVTQTPKHLITATGQRVTLRCSPRSGDLSVYWYQQSLDQGLQFLIQYYNGEERAKGNILERFSAQQFPDLHSELNLSSLELGDSALYFCASSVRGGSDSTDTQYFGPGTRLTVL.

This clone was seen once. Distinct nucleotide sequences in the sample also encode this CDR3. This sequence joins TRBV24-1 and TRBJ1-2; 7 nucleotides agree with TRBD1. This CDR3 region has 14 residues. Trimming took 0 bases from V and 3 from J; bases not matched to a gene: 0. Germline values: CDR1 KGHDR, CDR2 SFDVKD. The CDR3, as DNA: TGTGCCACCAGTGATTTGGGGACAGACTATGGCTACACCTTC. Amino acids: CATSDLGTDYGYTF.